This passage covers 23 T cell receptor beta chains from one sample sequenced in a study of control samples from healthy donors and cancer patients. The method was immunoSEQ multiplex PCR; TCRdb's version includes in-frame clones alone and lacks a portion of them. The sample lists around 230,000 clones; around 94% were seen once. The sample taken for sequencing was blood. Source of these receptors: a man over 45 in good health.

The chain employs TRBV6-5 and TRBJ1-5, with a tentative D call TRBD1 (5 bases). V gave up 6 bases and J gave up 0 bases, with 9 bases separating them. There are 14 residues in the CDR3. Germline CDR1 MNHEY, CDR2 SVGAGI. In nucleotides, the CDR3 is TGTGCCAGCAGGGCGGGACTTAGCAATCAGCCCCAGCATTTT. This encodes CASRAGLSNQPQHF.

The V call is TRBV10-1, the J call TRBJ1-2, with TRBD1 identical over 7 bases. Losses at the gene ends were 0 bases for V and 4 bases for J; bases not matched to a gene: 5. The CDR3 sequence is 15 residues long. CDR1 WNHNN and CDR2 SYGVQD come from the germline V gene (reference sequence). The chain's CDR3 is CASSESPGGGYGYTF. The CDR3 coding sequence is TGCGCCAGCAGTGAGTCTCCAGGGGGAGGCTATGGCTACACCTTC.

This clone was picked up a small number of times. The chain employs TRBV11-2 and TRBJ2-3; tentatively, D is TRBD1 or TRBD2 (5 bases each). This CDR3 has 11 residues. Germline CDR1 reads SGHAT; CDR2 reads FQNNGV. The V end was cut by 4 bases, the J end by 12 bases, with 11 bases between. The CDR3 DNA reads as TGTGCCAGCAGCTCGGGACCCCTCCAGTATTTT. It translates to CASSSGPLQYF.

The gene calls are TRBV23-1 and TRBJ1-5, with a tentative D call TRBD1 (6 bases). TRBV23-1 belongs to the ORF category, with a function that is uncertain. The CDR3 extends over 21 amino acids. V was shortened by 0 bases and J by 0 bases, with 24 bases between the two germline ends. The CDR3 reads CASSQSFSNRVRDYSNQPQHF. In DNA, the CDR3 is TGCGCCAGCAGTCAATCCTTTAGTAACAGGGTGAGGGATTATAGCAATCAGCCCCAGCATTTT.

The chain couples TRBV20-1 to TRBJ2-1; D is unresolved. CDR1 and CDR2 from the germline V gene are DFQATT and SNEGSKA (reference sequence). The CDR3 consists of 11 residues. With 8 bases removed from V and 5 bases from J, the gap between germline ends came to 10 bases. The CDR3 protein is CSLRPHNEQFF. CDR3 coding DNA: TGCAGTCTGCGGCCCCACAATGAGCAGTTCTTC.

The genes are TRBV6-5 and TRBJ2-6, with unresolved D. The germline V gene encodes CDR1 MNHEY and CDR2 SVGAGI. The V end lost 4 bases, the J end lost 6 bases, and 13 bases lay between the germline ends. The length of the CDR3 is 15 residues. The CDR3 loop is CASSSMSDEANVLTF. The CDR3 DNA is TGTGCCAGCAGTTCCATGTCCGATGAGGCCAACGTCCTGACTTTC.

The chain joins TRBV5-1 to TRBJ1-4; D is ambiguous. Per germline, CDR1 SGHRS and CDR2 YFSETQ. V was shortened by 7 bases and J by 2 bases, with 15 bases between the two germline ends. This CDR3 region has 15 residues. For the CDR3, the DNA is TGCGCCAGCTCCCCCATGAGCGTGACTAATGAAAAACTGTTTTTT. This encodes CASSPMSVTNEKLFF.

The chain combines TRBV25-1 with TRBJ1-4, with D maybe TRBD1 (6 bases). The V end lost 1 base, the J end lost 8 bases, and 14 bases lay between the germline ends. The CDR3 spans 15 residues. The V gene's germline CDR1 is MGHDK and CDR2 SYGVNS. The CDR3 nucleotides read TGTGCCAGCAGTGAATCGCACAGGGAGGACGAAAAACTGTTTTTT. Its translation: CASSESHREDEKLFF. The full variable domain, its missing parts supplied by reference TRBV25-1 and TRBJ1-4, is EADIYQTPRYLVIGTGKKITLECSQTMGHDKMYWYQQDPGMELHLIHYSYGVNSTEKGDLSSESTVSRIRTEHFPLTLESARPSHTSQYLCASSESHREDEKLFFGSGTQLSVL.

The chain joins TRBV7-2 to TRBJ1-5; 7 bases line up with TRBD1. The length of the CDR3 is 17 residues. From germline, CDR1 is SGHTA and CDR2 FQGNSA. Trimming cost V 5 bases and J 5 bases; bases outside gene matches: 15. CDR3 loop: CASSANPTGLIYQPQHF. CDR3 coding DNA: TGTGCCAGCAGCGCCAACCCGACAGGGCTAATCTATCAGCCCCAGCATTTT.

The chain employs TRBV5-1 and TRBJ2-7; either TRBD1 or TRBD2 may supply D (6 bases each). Germline V gives CDR1 SGHRS, CDR2 YFSETQ. V lost 3 bases and J lost 2, with 12 bases in between. The CDR3 consists of 14 residues. CDR3 amino acids: CASSSRGETYEQYF. The CDR3 region has the DNA TGCGCCAGCAGCTCTAGGGGGGAGACCTACGAGCAGTACTTC.

The chain combines TRBV18 with TRBJ2-1; D gene uncertain. V was cut by 3 bases and J by 13 bases, with 13 bases left in between. Germline CDR1 KGHSH, CDR2 LQKENI. CDR3 length: 12 amino acids. CDR3 loop: CASSPVRDPQFF. The DNA of the CDR3 is TGTGCCAGCTCACCGGTTCGCGACCCCCAGTTCTTC.

This clone was observed a single time. The chain is built from TRBV18 and TRBJ1-6; 9 bases align to TRBD1. Germline values: CDR1 KGHSH, CDR2 LQKENI. The CDR3 extends over 15 amino acids. With 6 bases clipped from V and 9 bases from J, the junction kept 9 bases outside the gene matches. DNA for the CDR3: TGTGCCAGCTCCACGGCCGGGACAGGGTTTTCACCCCTCCACTTT. Protein product: CASSTAGTGFSPLHF.

The rearrangement joins TRBV9 to TRBJ1-3; TRBD1 might be the D (5 bases). Germline-derived CDR1 and CDR2 are SGDLS and YYNGEE. V was shortened by 4 bases and J by 0 bases, with 17 bases between the two germline ends. This CDR3 spans 17 amino acids. The CDR3 loop is CASSSRVGVLSGNTIYF. CDR3 sequence (DNA): TGTGCCAGCAGCTCCAGGGTGGGGGTGCTCTCTGGAAACACCATATATTTT.

The chain has TRBV28 and TRBJ1-2; the D is unclear. The V end lost 5 bases, the J end lost 0 bases, and 13 bases lay between the germline ends. This CDR3 region has 15 residues. The germline gives CDR1 MDHEN, CDR2 SYDVKM. DNA for the CDR3: TGTGCCAGCAGTCCCCCGGACCGAACTAACTATGGCTACACCTTC. It yields the protein CASSPPDRTNYGYTF.

This chain connects TRBV20-1 to TRBJ2-1; the D call may be TRBD1 or TRBD2 (5 bases each). This CDR3 contains 11 residues. Between the trimmed V and J ends, which lost 5 bases and 12 bases, there was a span of 14 bases. Germline CDR1 reads DFQATT; CDR2 reads SNEGSKA (reference sequence). The CDR3 DNA reads TGCAGTGCTGGACCCGGGACGGGGCAGTTCTTC. Protein product: CSAGPGTGQFF.

The gene calls are TRBV19 and TRBJ2-2; the match to TRBD2 covers 9 bases. Trimming took 8 bases from V and 9 from J; bases not matched to a gene: 13. This CDR3 has 15 amino acids. Germline CDR1 reads LNHDA; CDR2 reads SQIVND (reference sequence). The CDR3 sequence is CASSIGAGGTRELFF. In nucleotides, the CDR3 is TGTGCCAGTTCCATTGGGGCGGGGGGGACCCGGGAGCTGTTTTTT.

CDR3 amino acids: CASSLAGTGGNTIYF. The CDR3 region has the DNA TGTGCCAGCAGCTTAGCGGGGACAGGCGGAAACACCATATATTTT. The chain joins TRBV7-2 to TRBJ1-3; TRBD1 aligns across 8 bases. CDR3 size: 15 residues. Unmatched junction bases numbered 2, after V lost 0 bases and J lost 4 bases. Germline V CDR1 and CDR2: SGHTA, FQGNSA.

This chain links TRBV28 with TRBJ2-7; D may be TRBD1 (6 bases). The V end lost 4 bases, the J end lost 0 bases, and 13 bases lay between the germline ends. CDR1 and CDR2 (germline): MDHEN, SYDVKM. This CDR3 region has 15 residues. The CDR3 DNA reads TGTGCCAGCAGTTCACAGGGAAAGAACTCCTACGAGCAGTACTTC. This gives the protein CASSSQGKNSYEQYF.

The chain employs TRBV3-1 (or the pseudogene TRBV3-2) and TRBJ1-6, with 7 bases lining up with TRBD1. CDR1 LGHDT and CDR2 YNNKEL come from the germline V gene (reference sequence). V was clipped by 5 bases and J by 0 bases; unmatched bases: 7. The CDR3 spans 17 residues. The CDR3 DNA follows: TGTGCCAGCAGCAGTTTGGGACAGAGCTCCTATAATTCACCCCTCCACTTT. Translation gives CASSSLGQSSYNSPLHF.

The rearrangement joins TRBV2 to TRBJ2-3; 8 positions match TRBD2. Trimming at V came to 6 bases and at J to 10 bases, leaving 12 bases not matched to a gene. The germline gives CDR1 SNHLY, CDR2 FYNNEI. The CDR3 is 14 residues long. The CDR3: CASRSGGGFVSQYF. The DNA for the CDR3 is TGTGCCAGCAGGAGCGGGGGTGGCTTTGTGTCGCAGTATTTT.

This clone was seen a single time. In the same sample, other DNA sequences code for this CDR3. The chain combines TRBV20-1 with TRBJ2-3, with D possibly TRBD2 on 6 matching bases. CDR1 and CDR2 from the germline V gene are DFQATT and SNEGSKA (reference sequence). The CDR3 runs 11 residues. The germline V and J ends were trimmed by 5 bases and 6 bases, with 9 bases remaining between them. This CDR3 reads CSASLADTQYF. The CDR3 nucleotides read TGCAGTGCTTCCCTAGCGGATACGCAGTATTTT.

This clone was seen just once. The chain uses TRBV9 and TRBJ2-5; TRBD2 aligns across 12 bases. Unmatched junction bases numbered 4, after V lost 2 bases and J lost 2 bases. The CDR3 is made up of 16 amino acids. Germline lookup yields CDR1 SGDLS and CDR2 YYNGEE. CDR3 sequence (DNA): TGTGCCAGCAGCGTCCCGACTAGCGGGGGTCAAGAGACCCAGTACTTC. Translated: CASSVPTSGGQETQYF.

The chain has TRBV2 and TRBJ1-1; the D is unclear. The CDR3 consists of 14 residues. V was clipped by 2 bases and J by 0 bases, with 7 bases between them. CDR1 and CDR2 from the germline V gene are SNHLY and FYNNEI. CDR3 nucleotide sequence: TGTGCCAGCAGTGAAACAGTATTGAACACTGAAGCTTTCTTT. Translating gives CASSETVLNTEAFF.